This paragraph reports one T cell receptor beta chain. This clone appeared once. This receptor's antigen is unknown. No clone much larger than this one lies a single base away; base qualities are absent. The data belong to a study of blood T cell repertoires in COVID-19 (dated by TCRdb to the early 2020s). General notes on the study: Collaborator samples came from the United States, Italy and Spain and covered acute and convalescent phases of COVID-19. A freely available public database, intended as a resource for researchers studying the immune response to SARS-CoV-2, is where the repertoires were released. The material from the prospective study consisted of cDNA or gDNA derived from T cells, B-cell-depleted T cells, or PBMCs. Deeply sampled blood TCRbeta repertoires from subjects exposed to, actively infected with, or recovered from COVID-19 were included in the dataset. The sample metadata nearly always contained a de-identified subject ID, COVID-19 status, age in years and sex. Where HLA class I and class II types were available, the types were taken from metadata supplied by the sample provider, not from assay-based typing. The samples were drawn from two sources: the first 160 participants of the ongoing ImmuneRACE study, and over 950 subjects contributed by 6 global collaborators.

Each collaborating institution followed its own protocols to collect whole blood in K2EDTA tubes. For TCRbeta analysis, collaborators shipped samples in one of three forms: frozen whole blood, isolated PBMCs, or DNA extracted from either of those sample types. The CDR3, from cysteine to phenylalanine, totals 12 residues. Just the 36-base CDR3 DNA is kept, in frame starting at base 1. V is clipped by 5 bases and J by 7 bases, and the sequence between their germline boundaries is 8 bases long. Based on the germline V gene, the CDR1 and CDR2 sequences are SGHVS and FQNEAQ. The study at large found these results: Clinical and demographic metadata were provided uncurated, with the amount varying by source and participant.

TCRbeta CDR3 regions were amplified from genomic DNA using the immunoSEQ Assay, a bias-controlled multiplex PCR. The authors' analysis ran thus. Within the assay, amplification of reference gene primers was used to estimate how many nucleated cells each sample contained. To quantify the absolute abundance of each unique TCRbeta CDR3 rearrangement, sequence reads were collapsed and filtered. For each sample, productive Simpson clonality was calculated by taking the square root of Simpson's diversity index across productive rearrangements. As stored in TCRdb, this immuneACCESS dataset retains in-frame rearrangements with V and J assigned. A fraction of the clones does not appear; measured against another copy, unresolved V genes explain less than half of the discrepancy, and the remainder lacks a known reason. That table supplies the V and J calls and clone size; D and trimming were determined from the DNA. The sample table contains some 220,000 clones; only one count was recorded for 83% of them. The top ten clones comprise more than 5.5% of the sample.

This sequence originates from a human donor in a cohort sampled during active COVID-19. The chain couples TRBV7-8 to TRBJ2-2; the D segment could be TRBD1, given 5 matching bases. Sequenced sample: peripheral blood. The CDR3 region has the sequence CASSPQDGELFF. The base sequence is TGTGCCAGCAGCCCACAGGACGGGGAGCTGTTTTTT.